This paragraph covers one T cell receptor beta chain sequence. Its specificity is unknown. The data are from a study of lymphopenia after photon versus proton radiotherapy. Broader study findings: Photon-treated patients lost naive T cells and TCR diversity; proton-treated stayed stable. In patients who died, overall survival fell as post-nadir TCR diversity dropped more.

This table comes from immunoSEQ multiplex PCR, and its TCRdb copy is limited to in-frame clones, with some not included. Among 150,000 to 200,000 clones listed, about 85% were seen once. This CDR3 has 13 residues. Germline loops: CDR1 MNHEY, CDR2 SMNVEV (reference sequence). Trimming stripped 5 bases from V and 0 bases from J, with 7 bases between. The source is a man aged 50-59 years with gastric cancer. This specimen consisted of peripheral blood, obtained from a patient treated with photon-based radiotherapy. The chain has TRBV27 and TRBJ1-1; D is perhaps TRBD1 (6 bases). This chain's CDR3 is CASSDRMNTEAFF. The CDR3 DNA reads as TGTGCCAGCAGTGACAGGATGAACACTGAAGCTTTCTTT.